At least ten counts were recorded for the clone carrying this T cell receptor (beta chain). The target antigen is unknown. The read finishes 3 residues shy of the CDR3 end, and the germline J gene is used to complete it. Clones were read by immunoSEQ multiplex PCR, and TCRdb kept only the in-frame ones, dropping some. The data show 25,000 to 35,000 clones, with none appearing a single time. This sample is drawn from a study of T cell clonality in common variable immunodeficiency. Study-wide results and limits: CVID subjects showed higher TCRbeta clonality than healthy controls. What drives increased CVID clonality needs T cell subpopulation sequencing. In common variable immunodeficiency, TCR beta chains reportedly carried fewer deletions and N-nucleotide insertions.

CVID subjects had received replacement immunoglobulin for at least one year. No CVID subject was ill or on immunomodulatory drugs when sampled. V shed 8 bases and J shed 0 bases, with 5 bases lying between them. CDR3 length equals 12 residues. The germline V gene has CDR1 SGHAT and CDR2 FQNNGV. The receptor comes from a human donor with common variable immunodeficiency. The V call is TRBV11-2, the J call TRBJ1-3, with D hard to call. Sequenced input: peripheral blood mononuclear cells. Here the CDR3 reads CASARSGNTIYF. Incomplete CDR3 DNA: TGTGCCAGCGCGCGCTCTGGAAACACC.